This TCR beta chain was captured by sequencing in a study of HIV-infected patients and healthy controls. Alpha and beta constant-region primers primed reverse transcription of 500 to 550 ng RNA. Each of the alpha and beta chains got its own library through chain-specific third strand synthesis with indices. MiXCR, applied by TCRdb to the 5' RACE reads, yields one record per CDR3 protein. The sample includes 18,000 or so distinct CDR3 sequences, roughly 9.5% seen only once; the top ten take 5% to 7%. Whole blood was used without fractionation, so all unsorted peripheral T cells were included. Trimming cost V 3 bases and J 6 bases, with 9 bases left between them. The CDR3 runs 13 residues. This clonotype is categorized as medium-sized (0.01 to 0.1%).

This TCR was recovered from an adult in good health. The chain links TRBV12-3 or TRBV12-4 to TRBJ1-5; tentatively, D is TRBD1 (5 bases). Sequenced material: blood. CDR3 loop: CASSFGGSQPQHF. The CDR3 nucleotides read TGTGCCAGCAGTTTTGGGGGGAGTCAGCCCCAGCATTTT.